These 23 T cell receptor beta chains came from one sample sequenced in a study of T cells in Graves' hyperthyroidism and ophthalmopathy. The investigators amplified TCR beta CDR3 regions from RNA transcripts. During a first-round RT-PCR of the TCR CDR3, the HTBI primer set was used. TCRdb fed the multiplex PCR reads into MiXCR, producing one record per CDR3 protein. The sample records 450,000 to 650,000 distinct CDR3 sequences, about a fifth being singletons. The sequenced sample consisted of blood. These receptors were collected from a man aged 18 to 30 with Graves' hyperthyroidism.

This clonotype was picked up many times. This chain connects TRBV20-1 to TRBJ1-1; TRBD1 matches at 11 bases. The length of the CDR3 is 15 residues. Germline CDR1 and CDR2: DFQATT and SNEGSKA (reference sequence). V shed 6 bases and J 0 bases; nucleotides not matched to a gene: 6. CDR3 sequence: CSATDRGLMNTEAFF. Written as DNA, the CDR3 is TGCAGTGCGACGGACAGGGGGCTAATGAACACTGAAGCTTTCTTT.

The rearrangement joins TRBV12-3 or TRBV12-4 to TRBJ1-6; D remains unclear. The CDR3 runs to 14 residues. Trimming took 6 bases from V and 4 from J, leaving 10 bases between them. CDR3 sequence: CASSPESYNSPLHF. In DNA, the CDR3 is TGTGCCAGCAGCCCCGAGTCTTATAATTCACCCCTCCACTTT.

The CDR3 DNA follows: TGTGCCAGCAGCCAAGACTGGCAGGGATCTGGCTACACCTTC. Protein: CASSQDWQGSGYTF. The chain couples TRBV3-1 to TRBJ1-2; D perhaps matches TRBD1 (5 bases). Germline V gene data show CDR1 as LGHDT and CDR2 as YNNKEL (reference sequence). V lost 0 bases, J lost 7 bases, and 12 bases lay in between. The length of the CDR3 is 14 residues.

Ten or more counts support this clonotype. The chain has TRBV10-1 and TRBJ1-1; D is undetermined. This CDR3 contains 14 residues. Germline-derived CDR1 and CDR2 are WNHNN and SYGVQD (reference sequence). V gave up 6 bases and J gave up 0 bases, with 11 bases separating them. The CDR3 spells CASSQSRMNTEAFF. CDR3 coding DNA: TGCGCCAGCAGCCAAAGTAGGATGAACACTGAAGCTTTCTTT.

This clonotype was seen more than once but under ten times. Written as DNA, the CDR3 is TGTGCCAGCAGCTTGGACAGGGCTAGGTTTAAAGGCTACACCTTC. This gives the protein CASSLDRARFKGYTF. This sequence joins TRBV7-9 and TRBJ1-2; 8 bases agree with TRBD1. The V and J ends lost 3 bases and 8 bases, in that order; junction bases with no gene match: 11. CDR1 is SEHNR and CDR2 is FQNEAQ in the germline V gene (reference sequence). The CDR3 is 15 residues long.

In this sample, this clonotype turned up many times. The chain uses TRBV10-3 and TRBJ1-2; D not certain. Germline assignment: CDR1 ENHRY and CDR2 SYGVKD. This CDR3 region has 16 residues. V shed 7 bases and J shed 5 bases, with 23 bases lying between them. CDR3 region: CAITPGGGLRGYGYTF. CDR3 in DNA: TGTGCCATCACGCCCGGCGGAGGCCTTAGAGGTTATGGCTACACCTTC.

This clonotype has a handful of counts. The CDR3 DNA reads TGTGCCAGCAGATCCGGGGGCCCGGGAGAGACCCAGTACTTC. This codes for CASRSGGPGETQYF. The chain couples TRBV6-1 to TRBJ2-5; either TRBD1 or TRBD2 may supply D (6 bases each). V gave up 6 bases and J gave up 4 bases, with 15 bases separating them. The CDR3 is made up of 14 amino acids. The germline V gene has CDR1 MNHNS and CDR2 SASEGT.

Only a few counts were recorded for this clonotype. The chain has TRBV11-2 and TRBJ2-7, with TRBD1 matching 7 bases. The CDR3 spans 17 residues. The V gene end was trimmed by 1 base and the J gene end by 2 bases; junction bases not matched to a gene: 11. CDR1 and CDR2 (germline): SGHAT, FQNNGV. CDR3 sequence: CASSLGAGTAAPYEQYF. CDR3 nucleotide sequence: TGTGCCAGCAGCTTAGGGGCCGGGACAGCAGCCCCCTACGAGCAGTACTTC. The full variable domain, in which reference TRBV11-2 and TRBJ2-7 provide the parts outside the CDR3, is EAGVAQSPRYKIIEKRQSVAFWCNPISGHATLYWYQQILGQGPKLLIQFQNNGVVDDSQLPKDRFSAERLKGVDSTLKIQPAKLEDSAVYLCASSLGAGTAAPYEQYFGPGTRLTVT.

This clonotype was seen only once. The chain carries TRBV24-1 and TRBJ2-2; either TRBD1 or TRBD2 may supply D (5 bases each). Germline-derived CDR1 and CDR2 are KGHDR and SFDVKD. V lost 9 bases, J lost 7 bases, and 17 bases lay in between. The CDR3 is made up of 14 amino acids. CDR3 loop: CATQGPLASGELFF. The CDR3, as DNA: TGTGCCACCCAGGGACCGCTTGCGAGCGGGGAGCTGTTTTTT.

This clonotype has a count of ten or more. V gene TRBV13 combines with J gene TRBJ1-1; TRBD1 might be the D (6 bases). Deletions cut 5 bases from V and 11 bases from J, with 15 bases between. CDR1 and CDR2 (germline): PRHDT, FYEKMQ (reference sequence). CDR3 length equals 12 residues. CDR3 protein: CASSPQGGAAFF. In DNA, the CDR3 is TGTGCCAGCAGCCCCCAAGGGGGGGCCGCTTTCTTT.

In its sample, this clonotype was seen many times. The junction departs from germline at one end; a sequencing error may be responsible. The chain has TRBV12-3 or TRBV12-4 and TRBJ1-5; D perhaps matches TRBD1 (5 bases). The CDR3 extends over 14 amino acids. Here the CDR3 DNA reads TGTGCCAGCAGACCTACAGGCTTCAATCAGCCCCAGCGTTTT. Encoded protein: CASRPTGFNQPQRF.

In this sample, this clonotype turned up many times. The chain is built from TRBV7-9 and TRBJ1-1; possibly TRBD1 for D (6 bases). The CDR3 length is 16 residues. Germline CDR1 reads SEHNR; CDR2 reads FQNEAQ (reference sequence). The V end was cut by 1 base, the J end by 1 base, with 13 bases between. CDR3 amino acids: CASSLGRGRGNTEAFF. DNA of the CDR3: TGTGCCAGCAGCTTAGGACGGGGGCGAGGGAACACTGAAGCTTTCTTT. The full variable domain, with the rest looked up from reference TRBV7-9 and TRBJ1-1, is DTGVSQNPRHKITKRGQNVTFRCDPISEHNRLYWYRQTLGQGPEFLTYFQNEAQLEKSRLLSDRFSAERPKGSFSTLEIQRTEQGDSAMYLCASSLGRGRGNTEAFFGQGTRLTVV.

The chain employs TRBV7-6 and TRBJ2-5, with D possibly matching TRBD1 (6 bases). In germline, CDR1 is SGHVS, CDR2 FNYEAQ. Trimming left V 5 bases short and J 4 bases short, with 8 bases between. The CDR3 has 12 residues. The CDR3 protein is CASSGGRETQYF. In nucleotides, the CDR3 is TGTGCCAGCAGCGGGGGCCGAGAGACCCAGTACTTC. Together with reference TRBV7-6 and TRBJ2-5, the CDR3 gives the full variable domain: GAGVSQSPRYKVTKRGQDVALRCDPISGHVSLYWYRQALGQGPEFLTYFNYEAQQDKSGLPNDRFSAERPEGSISTLTIQRTEQRDSAMYRCASSGGRETQYFGPGTRLLVL.

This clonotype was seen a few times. CDR3 sequence reads: CASSLRPEVSGNTIYF. The CDR3 DNA reads TGTGCCAGCAGCCTTAGACCAGAGGTTTCAGGAAACACCATATATTTT. The chain couples TRBV6-1 to TRBJ1-3; unclear D gene. The CDR3 totals 16 residues. Germline V gene data show CDR1 as MNHNS and CDR2 as SASEGT. Deletions cut 6 bases from V and 4 bases from J, with 19 bases between.

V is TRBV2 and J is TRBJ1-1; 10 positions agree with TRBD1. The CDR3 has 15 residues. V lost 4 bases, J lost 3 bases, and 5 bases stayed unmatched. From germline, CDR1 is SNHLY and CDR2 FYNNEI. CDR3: CASSVSGTGDTEAFF. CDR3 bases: TGTGCCAGCAGTGTCTCCGGGACAGGGGACACTGAAGCTTTCTTT.

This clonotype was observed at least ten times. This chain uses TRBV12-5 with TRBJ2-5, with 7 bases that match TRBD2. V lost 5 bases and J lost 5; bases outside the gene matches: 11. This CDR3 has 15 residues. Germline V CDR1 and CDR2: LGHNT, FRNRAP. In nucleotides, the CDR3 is TGTGCTAGTGGTCACGGACTAGTCGAGTTGGAGACCCAGTACTTC. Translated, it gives CASGHGLVELETQYF. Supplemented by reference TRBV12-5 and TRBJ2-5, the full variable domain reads DARVTQTPRHKVTEMGQEVTMRCQPILGHNTVFWYRQTMMQGLELLAYFRNRAPLDDSGMPKDRFSAEMPDATLATLKIQPSEPRDSAVYFCASGHGLVELETQYFGPGTRLLVL.

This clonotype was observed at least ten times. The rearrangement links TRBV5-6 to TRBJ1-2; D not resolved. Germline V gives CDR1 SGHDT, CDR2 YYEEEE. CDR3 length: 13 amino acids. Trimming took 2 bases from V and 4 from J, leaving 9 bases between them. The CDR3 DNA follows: TGTGCCAGCAGCTTAAGGCCCTCCTATGGCTACACCTTC. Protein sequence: CASSLRPSYGYTF.

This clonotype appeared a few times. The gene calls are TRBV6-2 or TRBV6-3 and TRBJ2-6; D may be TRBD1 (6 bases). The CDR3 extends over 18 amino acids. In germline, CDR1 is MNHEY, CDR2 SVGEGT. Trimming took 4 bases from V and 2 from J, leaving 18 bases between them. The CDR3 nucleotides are TGTGCCAGCAGTTCCTCTACTGGGGGCGGAGCTGGGGCCAACGTCCTGACTTTC. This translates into CASSSSTGGGAGANVLTF.

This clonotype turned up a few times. In DNA form, the CDR3 reads TGTGCCAGCAGTTTAGCGAGTAGCCGAGATTCACCCCTCCACTTT. Translation: CASSLASSRDSPLHF. V usage is TRBV12-3 or TRBV12-4 and J usage is TRBJ1-6; no definite D call. Trimming cost V 0 bases and J 8 bases, with 11 bases left between them. The CDR3 covers 15 residues.

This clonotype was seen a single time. CDR3: CASSEFDRVYGYTF. CDR3 nucleotides: TGTGCCAGCAGTGAATTCGACAGGGTCTATGGCTACACCTTC. This chain joins TRBV6-1 and TRBJ1-2; 7 bases line up with TRBD1. The CDR3 length is 14 residues. The V and J ends lost 2 bases and 4 bases, in that order; junction bases with no gene match: 4. CDR1 and CDR2 from the germline V gene are MNHNS and SASEGT.

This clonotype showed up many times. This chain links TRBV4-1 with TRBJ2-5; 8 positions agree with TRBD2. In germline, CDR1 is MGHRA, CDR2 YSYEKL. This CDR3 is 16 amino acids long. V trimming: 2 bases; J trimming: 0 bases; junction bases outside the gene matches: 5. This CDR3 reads CASSQTSGGDQETQYF. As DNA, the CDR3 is TGCGCCAGCAGCCAAACCAGCGGGGGCGACCAAGAGACCCAGTACTTC.

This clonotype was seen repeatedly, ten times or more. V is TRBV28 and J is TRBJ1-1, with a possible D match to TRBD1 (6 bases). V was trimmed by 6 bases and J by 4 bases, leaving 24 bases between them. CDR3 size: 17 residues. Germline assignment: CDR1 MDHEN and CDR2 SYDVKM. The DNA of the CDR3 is TGTGCCAGCAGGCCCTTAGGGGGAAGGGTGGGCGGCACTGAAGCTTTCTTT. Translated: CASRPLGGRVGGTEAFF.

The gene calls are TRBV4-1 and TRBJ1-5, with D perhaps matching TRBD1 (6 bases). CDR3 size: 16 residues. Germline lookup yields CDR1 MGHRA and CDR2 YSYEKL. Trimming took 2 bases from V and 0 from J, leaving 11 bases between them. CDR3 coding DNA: TGCGCCAGCAGCCAACCCGGCAGGGGTAGCAATCAGCCCCAGCATTTT. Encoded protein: CASSQPGRGSNQPQHF.